This TCR beta chain originates from a study of a mutant IDH1 vaccine in newly diagnosed glioma. Overall study: Weeks 1, 3, 5, 7, 11, 15, 19 and 23 were when patients received their eight vaccinations. There were about 62% males and around 40% females among treated patients, whose mean age was roughly 40 years. Study findings and constraints: Pseudoprogression looked unconnected to shifts in top peripheral T cell clonotypes. The study observed vaccine-induced immune responses in more than 80% of patients.

Comment on this clone: The antigen remains undetermined.

Time point described: week 11, during vaccination. The vaccine gave 300 ug of a 20-mer mutant IDH1 peptide subcutaneously per dose. Produced via immunoSEQ multiplex PCR; TCRdb's table is partial and in-frame only. This table has 20,000 to 30,000 clones, over 75% appearing once. Sequencing used PBMCs, obtained from a glioma patient whose treatment included an IDH1 peptide vaccine. This sequence was found in a woman between 18 and 29 years old with glioma.

CDR3 sequence: CASSLVGRAAGSGYTF. In DNA form, the CDR3 reads TGTGCCAGCAGCTTAGTAGGAAGGGCAGCGGGGAGCGGCTACACCTTC. This chain links TRBV7-9 with TRBJ1-2, with no clear D. Trimming cost V 1 base and J 8 bases, with 20 bases left between them. The CDR3 extends over 16 amino acids. CDR1 is SEHNR, CDR2 FQNEAQ, per germline (reference sequence). Variable domain in full (rest from reference TRBV7-9 and TRBJ1-2): DTGVSQNPRHKITKRGQNVTFRCDPISEHNRLYWYRQTLGQGPEFLTYFQNEAQLEKSRLLSDRFSAERPKGSFSTLEIQRTEQGDSAMYLCASSLVGRAAGSGYTFGSGTRLTVV.